This T cell receptor beta chain was captured in a study of cytomegalovirus exposure and HLA in healthy donors. Study context: The Caucasian-associated ancestry cluster held roughly 80% of 398 genotyped donors. Study conclusions and caveats: CMV serostatus stood as the only immune exposure information on hand. What a later analysis showed was that several of the most significant clusters appeared linked to common viral pathogens. Reported findings show TCR beta sequences accurately forecast HLA-A and HLA-B alleles in most subjects.

A few counts support this clone. Antigen unknown. V lost 3 bases to trimming and J lost 9 bases, with 15 bases between them. Germline V gives CDR1 WSHSY, CDR2 SAAADI. This CDR3 contains 14 residues. The PCR was carried out with 60 Vbeta primers and 13 Jbeta primers. TCRdb keeps only in-frame clones here, not all; method: immunoSEQ multiplex PCR. The profile shows 150,000 to 200,000 clones, around 68% of them singletons. This TCR derives from a girl aged 10-17 years in good health and CMV-seronegative. This chain uses TRBV10-2 with TRBJ1-5; D is possibly TRBD1 (6 bases). Sequences were obtained from PBMCs. In DNA form, the CDR3 reads TGCGCCAGCAGTGACCAACAGGGTCAGTCGCCCCAGCATTTT. Encoded protein: CASSDQQGQSPQHF.